This TCR beta chain was observed in a study of shared clonotypes between healthy human individuals (dated by TCRdb to about 2020). About the full investigation: The cohort comprised a couple of women and a few men aged 18 to 49 years. Per donor, three plates each were used for CD4 naive and CD4 memory, two for CD8 naive, and one for CD8 memory. To estimate repertoire size and how much clonotype sharing occurs between individuals, the study deeply sequenced the blood TCR repertoires of five healthy adults. To increase sequencing depth and limit assay-specific biases, TCR repertoire library preparation and sequencing were carried out by different laboratories using diverse techniques. Per donor, leukapheresis produced somewhere between about 0.94 and 9 billion PBMCs.

TCR CDR3 regions were amplified from genomic DNA by multiplex PCR using the deep immunoSEQ assay. For each cell subset, the extracted genomic DNA was distributed evenly across all wells of several immunoSEQ 96-well plates, and each plate served as one replicate. For sorted subsets, 200 to 250 ng of genomic DNA, equivalent to some 30,000 T cell genomes, went into each replicate PCR. The purified libraries were quantified using a Qubit 3.0 fluorometer, sized with a Bioanalyzer 2100, and then quantified again using the KAPA Library Quantification kit. A separate single-read 150-cycle Illumina NextSeq 550 flow cell was used to sequence each immunoSEQ 96-well plate. The source study handled its data this way. Because the immunoSEQ output held only junctional sequences and lacked quality scores, the filtering could not match the filtering applied to full-length reads. Sequences were annotated with PyIR, a Python wrapper for IgBLAST v1.9, and V/J genes and CDR3 were assigned using IMGT germline references. Any read was removed if the V/J assignment was weak (E-value above 1e-6), the CDR3 was missing, or the read contained stop codons, out-of-frame junctions, or ambiguous translated residues. V3J clonotypes were defined as sequences sharing an identical inferred V gene, J gene, and CDR3 amino acid sequence. Percentage overlap between repertoires was computed as shared unique clonotypes divided by the size of the smaller repertoire. Three approaches were used to assess repertoire richness: RTK rarefaction, the Chao1 estimator, and Recon v2.1 estimates of unobserved clonotypes. For all TCRbeta clonotypes obtained by the gDNA method from a few donors, generation probabilities were computed with OLGA. The clones in this table, taken by TCRdb from immuneACCESS, are in-frame only. Not every clone is retained; where verified, under half of the shortfall comes from an unresolved V gene, and the cause of the rest is unknown. V, J and clone size were drawn from that table, and D and trimming were deduced from the DNA. For this sample there are hundreds of thousands of clones; around three quarters appear just once. The ten top clones hold 1.5% to 2% of the sample.

Broad study findings and their caveats: Across a handful of donors, approximately 4.6% of naive CD4, roughly 3.5% of naive CD8, 2% to 2.5% of memory CD4, and roughly 0.41% of memory CD8 clonotypes were shared. Compared with non-shared clonotypes, clonotypes shared by all four sorted-subset donors had higher generation probabilities. Sampling was restricted to blood, and TCR repertoires in tissues likely differ from the TCR repertoires found in blood. The small number of donors limited the genetic and exposure-history diversity represented. Rarefaction of sorted-subset datasets indicated incomplete sequencing despite the large sequencing depth. Naive subsets generally had larger estimated clonotype richness than memory subsets. Based on pairwise subsampling, the degree of clonotype sharing among donors was expected to be affected by sequencing depth.

V drops 1 base and J drops 4 bases, leaving 8 bases in between. Spanning cysteine to phenylalanine, the CDR3 consists of 14 amino acids. The sequence is cut down to CDR3 DNA, 42 bases in frame from base 1. According to the germline V gene (reference sequence), CDR1 reads SEHNR and CDR2 reads FQNEAQ. In the case of this clone: Its antigen is currently not known. No quality values exist for individual bases; no much larger clone is one base distant.

Donors were healthy HIV-negative adults with no recently reported acute infections or vaccinations. All donors were Caucasian adults living in Nashville, Tennessee, USA. CD4+ T cells were enriched through magnetic negative selection, after which naive cells were positively selected on CD45RA and the remaining negative fraction served as the memory subset. After blood collection by leukapheresis, PBMCs were isolated using Ficoll-Histopaque density gradient centrifugation and then cryopreserved in the vapor phase of liquid nitrogen. Analytical flow cytometry was used to check the purity and quantity of every magnetically sorted T cell population. Each sorted fraction had its genomic DNA isolated and then quantified by UV absorbance on a Nanodrop 2000c.

This sequence uses TRBV7-9 and TRBJ2-1; too little of a D gene remains to name it. The sequence came from a woman aged 30 to 39 in good health. Sequences were obtained from memory CD4+ T cells sorted from blood. The sample's cell subset or site label, in plain terms: CD45RA-negative fraction. Read as DNA, the sequence is TGTGCCAGCAGCTTAGATGACGGTTACAATGAGCAGTTCTTC. This is translated as CASSLDDGYNEQFF.